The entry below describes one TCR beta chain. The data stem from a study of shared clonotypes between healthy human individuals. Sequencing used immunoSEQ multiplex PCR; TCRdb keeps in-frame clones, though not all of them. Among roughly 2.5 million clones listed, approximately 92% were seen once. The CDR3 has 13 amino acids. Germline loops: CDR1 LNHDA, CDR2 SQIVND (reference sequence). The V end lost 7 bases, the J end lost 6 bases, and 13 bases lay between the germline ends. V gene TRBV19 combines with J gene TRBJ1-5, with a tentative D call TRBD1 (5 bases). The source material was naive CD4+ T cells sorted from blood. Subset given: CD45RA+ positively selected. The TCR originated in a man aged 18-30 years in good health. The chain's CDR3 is CASTKRGVQPQHF. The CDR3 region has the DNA TGTGCCAGTACCAAGCGAGGGGTTCAGCCCCAGCATTTT.